The rows below give T cell receptor beta chains drawn from one sample of a study of blood T cell repertoires in COVID-19. The table came from immunoSEQ multiplex PCR; TCRdb's copy has only in-frame clones and leaves some out. The repertoire holds a few hundred thousand clones, with roughly 92% as singletons. Source material: PBMCs or T cells enriched from blood (not recorded which). The receptors derive from a woman between 40 and 50 years old who had been exposed to COVID-19. CDR3s include the opening cysteine and the closing phenylalanine or tryptophan. Each record gives: V gene, D gene, J gene, clone size, CDR3 protein, CDR3 DNA. D genes are given only for firm matches. Only part of the rows carry a size: once, few, many, or a class if the clone is expanded.

V: TRBV19
D: .
J: TRBJ1-1
size: .
CDR3: CASTQGLRTEAFF
DNA: TGTGCCAGTACCCAGGGTTTGAGGACTGAAGCTTTCTTT

V: TRBV2
D: .
J: TRBJ2-1
size: .
CDR3: CASSESGATYNEQFF
DNA: TGTGCCAGCAGTGAATCAGGGGCAACCTACAATGAGCAGTTCTTC

V: TRBV4-1
D: .
J: TRBJ1-2
size: few
CDR3: CASSQGRGHNTRVEANYGYTF
DNA: TGCGCCAGCAGCCAGGGGAGGGGACACAATACCAGGGTCGAAGCTAACTATGGCTACACCTTC

V: TRBV12-3/TRBV12-4
D: .
J: TRBJ1-3
size: .
CDR3: CASSSMRGNTIYF
DNA: TGTGCCAGCAGTTCAATGAGAGGAAACACCATATATTTT

V: TRBV12-3/TRBV12-4
D: .
J: TRBJ2-3
size: .
CDR3: CASSPLDTQYF
DNA: TGTGCCAGCAGTCCCCTGGATACGCAGTATTTT

V: TRBV10-1
D: TRBD2
J: TRBJ2-1
size: .
CDR3: CASSTGGANEQFF
DNA: TGCGCCAGCTCAACCGGGGGGGCGAATGAGCAGTTCTTC

V: TRBV27
D: .
J: TRBJ1-2
size: .
CDR3: CASSPNPNYGYTF
DNA: TGTGCCAGCAGTCCCAATCCTAACTATGGCTACACCTTC

V: TRBV29-1
D: TRBD1
J: TRBJ2-4
size: .
CDR3: CSVTPGTVGNIQYF
DNA: TGCAGCGTTACCCCTGGGACAGTAGGAAACATTCAGTACTTC

V: TRBV23-1
D: TRBD1
J: TRBJ1-4
size: once
CDR3: CASSQRARGPEKLFF
DNA: TGCGCCAGCAGTCAAAGGGCCAGGGGGCCGGAAAAACTGTTTTTT

V: TRBV29-1
D: .
J: TRBJ2-2
size: .
CDR3: CSGRVGQLNTGELFF
DNA: TGCAGCGGGAGGGTAGGTCAGCTGAACACCGGGGAGCTGTTTTTT

V: TRBV2
D: TRBD1
J: TRBJ2-1
size: .
CDR3: CASRDREASSEQFF
DNA: TGTGCCAGCAGGGACAGGGAGGCTAGCAGTGAGCAGTTCTTC

V: TRBV4-1
D: .
J: TRBJ1-2
size: .
CDR3: CASSYPTEIYGYTF
DNA: TGCGCCAGCAGCTACCCGACAGAGATCTATGGCTACACCTTC

V: TRBV19
D: .
J: TRBJ1-1
size: .
CDR3: CASSMVRAGTEAFF
DNA: TGTGCCAGTAGTATGGTAAGGGCGGGAACTGAAGCTTTCTTT

V: TRBV14
D: .
J: TRBJ1-3
size: once
CDR3: CASSHPLGGRGNTIYF
DNA: TGTGCCAGCAGCCATCCCCTCGGGGGGAGAGGAAACACCATATATTTT

V: TRBV5-1
D: TRBD2
J: TRBJ2-5
size: .
CDR3: CASSLWGGEETQYF
DNA: TGCGCCAGCAGCTTGTGGGGGGGTGAAGAGACCCAGTACTTC

V: TRBV7-9
D: TRBD1
J: TRBJ2-3
size: .
CDR3: CASSSTHRDRFRADTQYF
DNA: TGTGCCAGCAGTTCTACACACCGGGACAGGTTTCGCGCAGATACGCAGTATTTT

V: TRBV7-2
D: .
J: TRBJ1-3
size: .
CDR3: CASSNRAGAGNTIYF
DNA: TGTGCCAGCAGCAACCGCGCAGGGGCCGGAAACACCATATATTTT

V: TRBV3-1/TRBV3-2
D: .
J: TRBJ2-2
size: .
CDR3: CASSQVQGKLFF
DNA: TGTGCCAGCAGCCAAGTTCAGGGGAAGCTGTTTTTT

V: TRBV27
D: TRBD1
J: TRBJ2-4
size: .
CDR3: CASTRSGQGSGKNIQYF
DNA: TGTGCCAGCACCAGAAGCGGACAGGGGTCAGGCAAAAACATTCAGTACTTC

V: TRBV5-1
D: .
J: TRBJ2-3
size: .
CDR3: CASSLRAGSGTDTQYF
DNA: TGCGCCAGCAGCTTGAGGGCAGGGTCGGGCACAGATACGCAGTATTTT

V: TRBV10-1
D: .
J: TRBJ2-5
size: .
CDR3: CASSVGFQETQYF
DNA: TGCGCCAGCAGTGTCGGGTTCCAAGAGACCCAGTACTTC

V: TRBV7-2
D: TRBD1
J: TRBJ1-6
size: .
CDR3: CASSKGQGGSPLHF
DNA: TGTGCCAGCAGCAAGGGACAGGGCGGTTCACCCCTCCACTTT

V: TRBV7-9
D: TRBD2
J: TRBJ2-1
size: .
CDR3: CASSRDYINEQFF
DNA: TGTGCCAGCAGCCGGGACTATATCAATGAGCAGTTCTTC

V: TRBV18
D: .
J: TRBJ1-5
size: .
CDR3: CASQGLKYSNQPQHF
DNA: TGTGCCAGTCAAGGACTCAAGTATAGCAATCAGCCCCAGCATTTT

V: TRBV19
D: .
J: TRBJ1-1
size: .
CDR3: CASSTWQGNTEAFF
DNA: TGTGCCAGTAGTACCTGGCAGGGGAACACTGAAGCTTTCTTT

V: TRBV9
D: .
J: TRBJ2-1
size: .
CDR3: CASSVAMPGLTEQFF
DNA: TGTGCCAGCAGCGTAGCTATGCCGGGACTGACTGAGCAGTTCTTC

V: TRBV9
D: TRBD2
J: TRBJ2-5
size: .
CDR3: CASSVGGLAGQETQYF
DNA: TGTGCCAGCAGCGTCGGGGGACTAGCGGGGCAAGAGACCCAGTACTTC

V: TRBV15
D: .
J: TRBJ1-2
size: .
CDR3: CATSSLTAFAVEGYTF
DNA: TGTGCCACCAGCAGCCTTACCGCTTTTGCGGTAGAGGGCTACACCTTC